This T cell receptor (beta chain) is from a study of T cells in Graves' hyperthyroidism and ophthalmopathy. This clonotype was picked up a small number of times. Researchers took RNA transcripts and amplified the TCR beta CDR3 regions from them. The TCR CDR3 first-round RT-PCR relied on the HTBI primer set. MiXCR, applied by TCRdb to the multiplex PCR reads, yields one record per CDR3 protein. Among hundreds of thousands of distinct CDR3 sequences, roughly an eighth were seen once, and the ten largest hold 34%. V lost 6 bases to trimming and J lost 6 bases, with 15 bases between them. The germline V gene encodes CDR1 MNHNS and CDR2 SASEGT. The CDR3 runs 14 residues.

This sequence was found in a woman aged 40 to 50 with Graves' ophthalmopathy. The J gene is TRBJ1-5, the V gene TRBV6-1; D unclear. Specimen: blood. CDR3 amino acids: CASRPRAWGQPQHF. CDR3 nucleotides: TGTGCCAGCAGACCCCGAGCCTGGGGTCAGCCCCAGCATTTT.